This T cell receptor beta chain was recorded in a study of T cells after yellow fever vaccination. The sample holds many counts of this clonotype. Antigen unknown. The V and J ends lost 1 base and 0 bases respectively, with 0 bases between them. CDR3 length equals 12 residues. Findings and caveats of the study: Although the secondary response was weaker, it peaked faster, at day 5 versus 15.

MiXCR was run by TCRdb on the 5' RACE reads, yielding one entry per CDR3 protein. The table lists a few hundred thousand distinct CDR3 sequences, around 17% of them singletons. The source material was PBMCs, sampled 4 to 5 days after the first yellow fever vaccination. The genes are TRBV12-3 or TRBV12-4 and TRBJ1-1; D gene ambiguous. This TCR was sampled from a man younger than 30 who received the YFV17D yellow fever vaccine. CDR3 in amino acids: CASSLVNTEAFF. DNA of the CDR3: TGTGCCAGCAGTTTAGTGAACACTGAAGCTTTCTTT.